A selection of T cell receptor beta chains follows, all from one sample in a study of CD8+CD57+ T cells in acquired aplastic anemia. TCRdb independently ran MiXCR on the reads; one entry per CDR3 protein. This table has 100,000 to 150,000 distinct CDR3 sequences, less than 45% appearing once. What was sequenced was sorted CD4+, CD8+, or CD8+CD57+ T cells (not recorded which) from PBMCs. The receptors originated from a human donor in good health, serving as a control. Each CDR3 is given with its conserved first and last residue. Each record gives: V gene, J gene, D gene, clone size, CDR3 protein, CDR3 DNA. The D gene is left open where the match is weak. Not every row has a clone size; where given, it reads once, few, many or a size class.

V gene: TRBV25-1; J gene: TRBJ1-1; D gene: NA; clone size: NA; CDR3 protein: CASSGRWGDTEAFF; CDR3 DNA: TGTGCCAGCAGTGGCCGATGGGGGGACACTGAAGCTTTCTTT
V gene: TRBV2; J gene: TRBJ1-1; D gene: NA; clone size: NA; CDR3 protein: CAGIEELLNTEAFF; CDR3 DNA: TGTGCCGGCATAGAGGAACTGCTGAACACTGAAGCTTTCTTT
V gene: TRBV10-2; J gene: TRBJ1-5; D gene: NA; clone size: NA; CDR3 protein: CASSVGNNQPQHF; CDR3 DNA: TGCGCCAGCAGCGTCGGAAACAATCAGCCCCAGCATTTT
V gene: TRBV4-2; J gene: TRBJ2-2; D gene: TRBD1; clone size: NA; CDR3 protein: CASNHRTGRDGELFF; CDR3 DNA: TGTGCCAGCAACCATCGGACAGGTCGAGATGGCGAGCTGTTTTTT
V gene: TRBV27; J gene: TRBJ2-7; D gene: NA; clone size: once; CDR3 protein: CASRGNYEQYF; CDR3 DNA: TGTGCCAGCAGGGGGAACTACGAGCAGTACTTC
V gene: TRBV6-1; J gene: TRBJ1-4; D gene: NA; clone size: many; CDR3 protein: CASRKATNEKLFF; CDR3 DNA: TGTGCCAGCAGGAAAGCAACTAATGAAAAACTGTTTTTT
V gene: TRBV30; J gene: TRBJ2-3; D gene: NA; clone size: many; CDR3 protein: CAWSAVRTDTQYF; CDR3 DNA: TGTGCCTGGAGCGCGGTTCGCACAGATACGCAGTATTTT
V gene: TRBV5-1; J gene: TRBJ2-2; D gene: TRBD1; clone size: many; CDR3 protein: CASSRQGVYTGELFF; CDR3 DNA: TGCGCCAGCAGCCGACAGGGGGTATACACCGGGGAGCTGTTTTTT
V gene: TRBV24-1; J gene: TRBJ1-5; D gene: TRBD1; clone size: once; CDR3 protein: CATNGTGGVRNQPQHF; CDR3 DNA: TGTGCCACCAACGGGACAGGGGGGGTCCGCAATCAGCCCCAGCATTTT
V gene: TRBV20-1; J gene: TRBJ1-5; D gene: NA; clone size: many; CDR3 protein: CSAREAVKQPQHF; CDR3 DNA: TGCAGTGCTAGAGAGGCCGTCAAGCAGCCCCAGCATTTT
V gene: TRBV12-5; J gene: TRBJ1-4; D gene: NA; clone size: few; CDR3 protein: CASGLVLGTWPTNEKLFF; CDR3 DNA: TGTGCTAGTGGTTTGGTACTCGGGACCTGGCCAACTAATGAAAAACTGTTTTTT
V gene: TRBV24-1; J gene: TRBJ2-3; D gene: NA; clone size: many; CDR3 protein: CATGSWGEDTQYF; CDR3 DNA: TGTGCCACCGGATCTTGGGGGGAAGATACGCAGTATTTT
V gene: TRBV5-1; J gene: TRBJ1-1; D gene: NA; clone size: NA; CDR3 protein: CASSSSPSLKEAFF; CDR3 DNA: TGCGCCAGCAGCTCTTCTCCGTCATTAAAAGAAGCTTTCTTT
V gene: TRBV20-1; J gene: TRBJ1-1; D gene: NA; clone size: many; CDR3 protein: CSARTPTEAFF; CDR3 DNA: TGCAGTGCAAGGACTCCTACTGAAGCTTTCTTT
V gene: TRBV11-3; J gene: TRBJ1-5; D gene: NA; clone size: many; CDR3 protein: CASSPAGALQPQHF; CDR3 DNA: TGTGCCAGCAGCCCAGCCGGGGCCTTGCAGCCCCAGCATTTT
V gene: TRBV12-3/TRBV12-4; J gene: TRBJ1-3; D gene: NA; clone size: NA; CDR3 protein: CASSLDAYLTGGGRDTIYF; CDR3 DNA: TGTGCCAGCAGTTTAGATGCTTACTTAACTGGGGGCGGACGAGACACCATATATTTT
V gene: TRBV15; J gene: TRBJ2-2; D gene: NA; clone size: NA; CDR3 protein: CATSRPGRYGGELFF; CDR3 DNA: TGTGCCACCAGCAGACCCGGGAGATACGGCGGGGAGCTGTTTTTT
V gene: TRBV7-8; J gene: TRBJ1-2; D gene: NA; clone size: NA; CDR3 protein: CASSPSGAGYGYTF; CDR3 DNA: TGTGCCAGCAGCCCGTCGGGGGCTGGCTATGGCTACACCTTC
V gene: TRBV6-2/TRBV6-3; J gene: TRBJ2-2; D gene: TRBD2; clone size: few; CDR3 protein: CASSRTSGRVTGELFF; CDR3 DNA: TGTGCCAGCAGTCGGACTAGCGGGAGAGTCACCGGGGAGCTGTTTTTT
V gene: TRBV5-1; J gene: TRBJ1-1; D gene: NA; clone size: many; CDR3 protein: CASSLSQANTEAFF; CDR3 DNA: TGCGCCAGCAGCTTGTCACAGGCGAACACTGAAGCTTTCTTT
V gene: TRBV10-3; J gene: TRBJ2-7; D gene: TRBD2; clone size: NA; CDR3 protein: CANTSGGAYEQYF; CDR3 DNA: TGTGCCAATACTAGCGGGGGGGCATACGAGCAGTACTTC
V gene: TRBV12-3/TRBV12-4; J gene: TRBJ1-5; D gene: NA; clone size: many; CDR3 protein: CASKLSDRPQQPQHF; CDR3 DNA: TGTGCCAGCAAGTTAAGTGACAGGCCGCAGCAGCCCCAGCATTTT
V gene: TRBV5-1; J gene: TRBJ2-3; D gene: TRBD2; clone size: many; CDR3 protein: CASTRSGLALTDTQYF; CDR3 DNA: TGCGCCAGCACTCGCTCAGGACTAGCGCTCACAGATACGCAGTATTTT
V gene: TRBV27; J gene: TRBJ1-2; D gene: NA; clone size: few; CDR3 protein: CASSSHSTGGYTF; CDR3 DNA: TGTGCCAGCAGTTCCCACTCTACAGGGGGCTACACCTTC
V gene: TRBV6-1; J gene: TRBJ2-2; D gene: NA; clone size: many; CDR3 protein: CATRGSGELFF; CDR3 DNA: TGTGCCACCCGGGGGTCCGGGGAGCTGTTTTTT
V gene: TRBV20-1; J gene: TRBJ1-1; D gene: NA; clone size: many; CDR3 protein: CSASPFQGGAFF; CDR3 DNA: TGCAGTGCTAGCCCTTTCCAGGGCGGCGCTTTCTTT
V gene: TRBV19; J gene: TRBJ1-1; D gene: NA; clone size: NA; CDR3 protein: CASSYYRNTEAFF; CDR3 DNA: TGTGCCAGTAGTTACTACCGTAACACTGAAGCTTTCTTT
V gene: TRBV7-2; J gene: TRBJ2-1; D gene: NA; clone size: NA; CDR3 protein: CASSLNGGNEQFF; CDR3 DNA: TGTGCCAGCAGCTTAAATGGGGGCAATGAGCAGTTCTTC